The clone carrying this T cell receptor (beta chain) was found many times. What it binds is unknown. These data come from a study of CD8 T cells in ankylosing spondylitis. Findings and limits, study-wide: The study looked at matched synovial fluid samples from ankylosing spondylitis patients. Disease-linked clones were reported to be significantly enriched there. Eight highly homologous variants formed a TCR beta motif that appeared characteristic of ankylosing spondylitis blood. Some motif variants were previously reported in reactive arthritis synovial fluid and blood.

V lost 5 bases to trimming and J lost 6 bases, with 16 bases between them. The CDR3 consists of 13 residues. Germline V gene data show CDR1 as DFQATT and CDR2 as SNEGSKA (reference sequence). Libraries of TCR beta came from quantitative 5'-RACE with molecular barcodes. One entry per CDR3 protein results from TCRdb running MiXCR on the 5' RACE reads. The table shows just under 350,000 distinct CDR3 sequences, with roughly 15% occurring only once. The sample comprised blood, either unsorted or a sorted T cell fraction (not recorded which). The sequence was collected from a male donor with ankylosing spondylitis or in good health (not recorded which). This sequence joins TRBV20-1 and TRBJ1-1; D perhaps matches TRBD1 (5 bases). Here the CDR3 DNA reads TGCAGTGCTTCCCACCGATGGGGCCCTGAAGCTTTCTTT. It translates to CSASHRWGPEAFF.